This T cell receptor beta chain is from a study of vaccination effects on CD4 cells after COVID-19. Study-level findings and limits: Vaccine-induced clones in healthy vaccinees cross-reacted with common cold coronaviruses in only 1 of 255 cases. Convalescent patients numbered few in the study; early post-infection timepoints were missing entirely.

The method was immunoSEQ multiplex PCR; TCRdb's version includes in-frame clones alone and lacks a portion of them. The table lists 25,000 to 40,000 clones, roughly 86% of them singletons. The CDR3 contains 14 residues. Between the trimmed V and J ends, which lost 7 bases and 9 bases, there was a span of 16 bases. Germline V gene data show CDR1 as MNHEY and CDR2 as SVGAGI. Prior to sequencing, the ViraFEST assay stimulated PBMC with viral peptide pools, which expanded the antigen-specific CD4+ T cells. The culture ran for 10 days, and then CD4+ T cells were isolated. All participants had two doses of either the BNT162b2 or mRNA-1273 vaccine. For each well, roughly 2 million PBMC were cultured with about 10 IU/ml IL-2 and about 9.1 ug/ml peptides. On both days 3 and 7, half of the culture medium was replaced with IL-2 medium. A note on this clone: The antigen remains undetermined.

The chain combines TRBV6-5 with TRBJ1-6; tentative D call: TRBD1 (5 bases). The starting material was CD4+ T cells from PBMCs cultured with HCoV-NL63 spike peptides, obtained after COVID-19 vaccination. The clonotype comes from a human donor who received a COVID-19 vaccine. Some clones in this sample may be carry-over from other donors' samples. This CDR3 is CASNVGTSISPLHF. Here the CDR3 DNA reads TGTGCCAGCAACGTAGGGACCTCGATTTCACCCCTCCACTTT.